These 2 T cell receptor beta chains came from one sample sequenced in a study of regulatory T cells in long-lasting Graves disease (dated by TCRdb to the early 2020s). Library preparation employed multiplex PCR. Sequenced using an Illumina HiSeq 4000. iRepertoire HTBI primers and Arm-PCR amplification of CDR3 regions were used to construct TCR beta libraries. Using fastp at Q25 and MiXCR, TCRdb reprocessed the public reads and kept productive beta chains. Rows matching on CDR3 protein sequence are summarized as one entry with the most common DNA and genes. The table for this sample lists around 320,000 distinct CDR3 sequences; approximately 15% of them were counted only once. Less than 35% of the sample comes from the top ten. This specimen's time point label, interpreted: newly diagnosed GD, antithyroid drugs for less than 3 months. For both TCR sequencing and RNA sequencing, RNA was extracted from PBMCs in TRIzol.

The sample also formed part of further work on T cells in Graves' hyperthyroidism and ophthalmopathy.

The source was peripheral blood mononuclear cells (PBMCs), collected at new diagnosis, from a patient treated with antithyroid drugs. These TCRs come from a man in his forties with Graves disease. Donor details come from another sample of the same person, matched by shared clones.

This clonotype was seen repeatedly, ten times or more. V gene TRBV30 combines with J gene TRBJ1-3; D perhaps matches TRBD1 (6 bases). The CDR3 is 11 residues long. Germline assignment: CDR1 GTSNPN and CDR2 SVGIG (reference sequence). Trimming cost V 4 bases and J 10 bases, with 11 bases left between them. CDR3 sequence (DNA): TGTGCCTGGACCACAGGGTCTACCATATATTTT. It is translated as CAWTTGSTIYF. Full variable domain (missing parts from reference TRBV30 and TRBJ1-3): SQTIHQWPATLVQPVGSPLSLECTVEGTSNPNLYWYRQAAGRGLQLLFYSVGIGQISSEVPQNLSASRPQDRQFILSSKKLLLSDSGFYLCAWTTGSTIYFGEGSWLTVV.

As to this clonotype: This clone may be a read error of a much larger clone one base away. This chain uses TRBV11-2 with TRBJ1-2; D possibly corresponds to TRBD1 (6 bases). Trimming cost V 6 bases and J 6 bases, with 20 bases left between them. CDR1 and CDR2 (germline): SGHAT, FQNNGV. This CDR3 spans 15 amino acids. CDR3 bases: TGTGCCAGCAGTTTCCCGGAACAGGGAACCCATGGCTACACCTTC. It encodes CASSFPEQGTHGYTF.